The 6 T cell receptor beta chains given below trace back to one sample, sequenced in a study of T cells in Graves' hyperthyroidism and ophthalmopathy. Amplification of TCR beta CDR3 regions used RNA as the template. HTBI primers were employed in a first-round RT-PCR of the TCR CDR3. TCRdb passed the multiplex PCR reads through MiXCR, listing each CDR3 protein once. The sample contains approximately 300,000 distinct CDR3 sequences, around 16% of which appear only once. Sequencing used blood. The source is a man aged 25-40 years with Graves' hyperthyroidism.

DNA for the CDR3: TGTGCCAGCAGTTTAAAGGGGGGAACCGCTTTCTTT. This codes for CASSLKGGTAFF. This chain connects TRBV12-3 or TRBV12-4 to TRBJ1-1; possibly TRBD1 for D (6 bases). This CDR3 has 12 amino acids. V lost 2 bases, J lost 11 bases, and 12 bases lay in between.

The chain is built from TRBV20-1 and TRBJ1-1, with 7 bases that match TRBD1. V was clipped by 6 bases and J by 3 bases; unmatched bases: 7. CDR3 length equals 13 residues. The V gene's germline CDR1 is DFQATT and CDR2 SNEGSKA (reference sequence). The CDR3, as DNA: TGCAGTGCGCCAAGGGGGCAAGACACTGAAGCTTTCTTT. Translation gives CSAPRGQDTEAFF.

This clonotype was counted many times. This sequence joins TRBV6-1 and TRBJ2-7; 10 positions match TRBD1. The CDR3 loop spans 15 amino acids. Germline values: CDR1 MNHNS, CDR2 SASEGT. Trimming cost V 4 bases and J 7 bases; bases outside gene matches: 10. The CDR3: CASSGLGTGAVEQYF. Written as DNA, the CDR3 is TGTGCCAGCAGTGGACTGGGGACAGGGGCGGTGGAGCAGTACTTC.

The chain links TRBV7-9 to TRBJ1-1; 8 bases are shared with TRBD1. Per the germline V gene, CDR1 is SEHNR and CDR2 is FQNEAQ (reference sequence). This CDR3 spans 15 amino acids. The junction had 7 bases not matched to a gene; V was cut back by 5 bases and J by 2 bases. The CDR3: CASSPTGGINTEAFF. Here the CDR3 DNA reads TGTGCCAGCAGCCCCACAGGGGGAATTAACACTGAAGCTTTCTTT.

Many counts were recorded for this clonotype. CDR3 sequence (DNA): TGCAGCGTTCAATCGGGTACAGGGCTCACAGATACGCAGTATTTT. The encoded protein is CSVQSGTGLTDTQYF. V is TRBV29-1 and J is TRBJ2-3, with D tentatively TRBD1 (6 bases). V gave up 5 bases and J gave up 2 bases, with 17 bases separating them. CDR3 length equals 15 residues. The germline V gene has CDR1 SQVTM and CDR2 ANQGSEA.

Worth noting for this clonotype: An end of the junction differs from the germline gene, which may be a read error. CDR3: CTSRIAGGPGELFF. The DNA for the CDR3 is TGTACCAGCCGAATAGCGGGAGGGCCCGGGGAGCTGTTTTTT. The J gene is TRBJ2-2, the V gene TRBV28, with 11 bases lining up with TRBD2. The CDR3 is 14 amino acids. Germline-derived CDR1 and CDR2 are MDHEN and SYDVKM. Supplemented by reference TRBV28 and TRBJ2-2, the full variable domain reads DVKVTQSSRYLVKRTGEKVFLECVQDMDHENMFWYRQDPGLGLRLIYFSYDVKMKEKGDIPEGYSVSREKKERFSLILESASTNQTSMYLCTSRIAGGPGELFFGEGSRLTVL.